What follows describes a single T cell receptor (beta chain). TCRdb's table, derived via immunoSEQ multiplex PCR, lists solely in-frame clones and lacks some. The sample shows under 150,000 clones, around 86% of them seen only once. The data stem from a study of blood T cell repertoires in COVID-19. Study-wide context: Italy, Spain and the United States were the sources of the convalescent and acute COVID-19 samples. PBMCs, B-cell-depleted T cells, or T cells were the source of the cDNA or gDNA that made up the material.

V was trimmed by 4 bases and J by 10 bases, leaving 8 bases between them. CDR3 length: 12 amino acids. In germline, CDR1 is SGHTA, CDR2 FQGNSA. The genes are TRBV7-2 and TRBJ1-6; D not certain. This receptor was taken from a man aged 50 to 59 with active COVID-19. The specimen was peripheral blood. The CDR3, as DNA: TGTGCCAGCAGCTCTGGGAGGTCACCCCTCCACTTT. Translation gives CASSSGRSPLHF.